The clone carrying this T cell receptor beta chain was counted ten times or more. The time point: longitudinal time-point 1 (baseline). TCRdb redid the calling of the 5' RACE reads with MiXCR, one entry per CDR3 protein. The table lists 35,000 to 45,000 distinct CDR3 sequences, less than 3.5% of them singletons. The source of the sample is a study of neurological immune-mediated disorders. The sample comprised PBMCs. The TCR comes from a woman aged 60-75 years with multiple sclerosis.

For the CDR3, the DNA is TGCGCCAGCAGCCCGGACATTACCTATAATTCACCCCTCCACTTT. It yields the protein CASSPDITYNSPLHF. The chain combines TRBV5-1 with TRBJ1-6; maybe TRBD1 (5 bases). Germline CDR1 reads SGHRS; CDR2 reads YFSETQ. The CDR3 has 15 amino acids. The V gene lost 4 bases and the J gene lost 2 bases, with 10 bases spanning the gap.